These T cell receptor beta chains were read from a single sample in a study of shared clonotypes between healthy human individuals. Sequencing was performed with immunoSEQ multiplex PCR; in TCRdb, only in-frame clones are kept and a portion is missing. This repertoire shows roughly 770,000 clones, 90% to 97% found once; its top ten account for less than 0.25%. Sequences were obtained from naive CD8+ T cells sorted from blood. The receptor set was obtained from a man aged 30-40 years in good health. Each CDR3 is given without its conserved first and last residue.

v_gene,CDR3aa
TRBV2,ASQGAVYEQY
TRBV11-2,ASNTGSYEQY
TRBV19,ASSIAGGPYEQY
TRBV5-3,ARSPKEVHTGELF
TRBV5-1,ASSSPGTGSNLNIQY
TRBV7-9,ASSLGGDEQF
TRBV4-3,ASSQAVNTEAF
TRBV27,ASRDPVLQETQY
TRBV2,ASPRPGPGLAGIGDEQF
TRBV4-1,ASSQVPPTSGSYEQY
TRBV9,ASSPIAGPTDTQY
TRBV13,ASSEGSYEQY
TRBV7-3,ASSPLAGGLTDTQY
TRBV7-9,ASSRPGTGDYEQY
TRBV15,ATSRATGWNNEQF
TRBV27,ASSLRDSTYEQY
TRBV7-9,ASSPTRGSGNYEQY
TRBV7-6,ASSLETHNEQF
TRBV21-1,ARWTGTNTGELF
TRBV10-3,AIRDREGEQF
TRBV5-6,ASSWQENTEAF